A single T cell receptor beta chain is shown here with its context. TCRdb re-analysed the RACE reads in MiXCR, keeping a single row per CDR3 protein. Among around 350,000 distinct CDR3 sequences listed, 5.5% were seen once. This specimen belongs to a study of human T cells and chemical hapten exposure. Study summary: 2% DPC applied to an approximately 2 cm by approximately 2 cm arm area sensitized donors. Scalp application of diphenylcyclopropenone was performed weekly in patients across the entire roughly 25-week study. The cohort included alopecia areata under or over 50% scalp, totalis and universalis.

Specified time point: pre-sensitization, week 0. Treatment: therapeutic diphenylcyclopropenone sensitization with weekly scalp DPC. The drawing of blood occurred before each patch test was applied. This receptor was identified in a young woman with alopecia areata. Some clones in this sample may be carry-over from other donors' samples. Specimen: whole blood, collected in connection with sensitization to the hapten diphenylcyclopropenone (DPC).

The CDR3 DNA follows: TGTGCCAGCAGGGAGGCCTCCTCCAGGTATGGGCAGTACTTC. Amino acid sequence: CASREASSRYGQYF. The V call is TRBV6-2 or TRBV6-3, the J call TRBJ2-7; a weak D match, TRBD2 (5 bases). The ends were cut back, 6 bases at V and 9 bases at J, with 21 bases in the middle. The CDR3 sequence is 14 residues long. The germline V gene encodes CDR1 MNHEY and CDR2 SVGEGT.